The 7 T cell receptor beta chains in this list originate from one sample, sequenced in a study of blood T cell repertoires in COVID-19. The repertoire was sequenced with immunoSEQ multiplex PCR; TCRdb's copy has only in-frame clones and lacks some. The table lists roughly 70,000 clones, around 80% of them singletons. Specimen: peripheral blood. These receptors all stem from a human donor in a cohort sampled during active COVID-19.

The chain carries TRBV4-3 and TRBJ2-2; TRBD1 agrees at 11 bases. Germline V gene lookup returns CDR1 LGHNA and CDR2 YSLEER. The CDR3 loop spans 15 amino acids. J lost 6 bases, V lost 8 bases, and 8 bases had no gene match. This chain's CDR3 is CASRRDRGEAGELFF. CDR3 bases: TGCGCCAGCCGCCGGGACAGGGGGGAAGCCGGGGAGCTGTTTTTT.

This chain uses TRBV7-3 with TRBJ2-2; a possible D gene is TRBD2 (5 bases). Germline V CDR1 and CDR2: SGHTA, FQGTGA. The CDR3 has 13 amino acids. The V gene lost 5 bases and the J gene lost 5 bases, with 9 bases spanning the gap. The CDR3 DNA reads as TGTGCCAGCAGCCAAGGGAGAACCGGGGAGCTGTTTTTT. Amino acids: CASSQGRTGELFF.

This clone came up once. The V and J genes are TRBV6-5 and TRBJ2-7; 8 bases map to TRBD1. The germline V gene has CDR1 MNHEY and CDR2 SVGAGI. The trim removed 2 bases at V and 0 bases at J, leaving 6 bases unmatched. CDR3 size: 16 residues. CDR3 coding DNA: TGTGCCAGCAGTTACCCCGGACAGGGTAACTCCTACGAGCAGTACTTC. Its translation: CASSYPGQGNSYEQYF.

The chain uses TRBV4-1 and TRBJ2-1; TRBD2 matches 7 bases. V lost 4 bases and J lost 1; bases outside the gene matches: 4. CDR1 is MGHRA and CDR2 is YSYEKL in the germline V gene. The CDR3 is 15 amino acids. CDR3 in DNA: TGCGCCAGCAGCCTGGGGGGGGGTTCCTACAATGAGCAGTTCTTC. The encoded protein is CASSLGGGSYNEQFF.

This chain links TRBV20-1 with TRBJ2-7; TRBD2 might be the D (5 bases). In germline, CDR1 is DFQATT, CDR2 SNEGSKA (reference sequence). Trimming stripped 5 bases from V and 3 bases from J, with 8 bases between. CDR3 length: 11 residues. The CDR3 here is CSAREDYEQYF. The DNA for the CDR3 is TGCAGTGCTCGGGAAGACTACGAGCAGTACTTC.

The chain carries TRBV6-5 and TRBJ1-1; weak D call: TRBD1 (5 bases). CDR3 length equals 15 residues. Trimming stripped 0 bases from V and 6 bases from J, with 14 bases between. CDR1 and CDR2 from the germline V gene are MNHEY and SVGAGI. The CDR3 DNA is TGTGCCAGCAGTTACTCGCGTAGGGGCGAGTCTGAAGCTTTCTTT. This gives the protein CASSYSRRGESEAFF.

This clone has a handful of counts. The genes are TRBV19 and TRBJ2-7; possible D gene TRBD1, 6 bases. Germline loops: CDR1 LNHDA, CDR2 SQIVND (reference sequence). The CDR3 has 14 amino acids. Between the trimmed V and J ends, which lost 8 bases and 3 bases, there was a span of 17 bases. In nucleotides, the CDR3 is TGTGCCAGTCCACCCAGGGGCGGAGACTACGAGCAGTACTTC. It specifies CASPPRGGDYEQYF.